The T cell receptor beta chain described here comes from a study of blood T cells in healthy people across ages. The table lists this clonotype with a few counts. A second 7 to 11 cycle PCR used barcoded and J-beta primers. TCRdb reanalysed the 5' RACE reads using MiXCR and keeps one entry per CDR3 protein. Of around 700,000 distinct CDR3 sequences listed, 20% to 25% are singletons. This sample was also put to use in a study of T cells of mothers and their children. As that report states: Compared with unrelated pairs, related mother-child pairs had slightly higher, non-significant overlap.

Source material: blood. This TCR was sampled from a boy aged 5 to 17 in good health.

In DNA form, the CDR3 reads TGTGCCAGCAGCCTTAAGATGACAACTAATGAAAAACTGTTTTTT. Its translation: CASSLKMTTNEKLFF. V and J are TRBV3-1 and TRBJ1-4, with D uncertain. The V gene's germline CDR1 is LGHDT and CDR2 YNNKEL (reference sequence). CDR3 length equals 15 residues. V was clipped by 4 bases and J by 0 bases, with 9 bases between them. The variable domain in full, with the rest retrieved from reference TRBV3-1 and TRBJ1-4, is DTAVSQTPKYLVTQMGNDKSIKCEQNLGHDTMYWYKQDSKKFLKIMFSYNNKELIINETVPNRFSPKSPDKAHLNLHINSLELGDSAVYFCASSLKMTTNEKLFFGSGTQLSVL.